Listed below are T cell receptor beta chains from one sample, sequenced in a study of TIL therapy for anti-PD-1-resistant metastatic lung cancer. Some clones are missing from TCRdb's copy, which holds only in-frame ones; the method was immunoSEQ multiplex PCR. The data contain 55,000 or so clones, approximately 80% of them seen just once; the ten biggest clones take up just under 3%. The sequencing used blood, collected at baseline. The receptors here all came from a person aged 25 to 79 with non-small cell lung cancer. Both conserved end residues are part of each CDR3. The order of the fields is D gene, V gene, clone size, J gene, CDR3 length, CDR3 DNA, CDR3 protein. The D gene is left open where the match is weak. Size tells how often a clone was seen (once, few, many) or the class of an expanded clone, and some rows leave it out.

d_gene: TRBD2; v_gene: TRBV6-1; abundance: -; j_gene: TRBJ2-4; len: 19; CDR3nt: TGTGCCAGCAGTGGCCCGGGACTAGCGGGGTACCTAGCCAAAAACATTCAGTACTTC; CDR3aa: CASSGPGLAGYLAKNIQYF
d_gene: TRBD1; v_gene: TRBV5-1; abundance: once; j_gene: TRBJ2-1; len: 14; CDR3nt: TGCGCCAGCAGCACCGGGACAGGGGGTAATGAGCAGTTCTTC; CDR3aa: CASSTGTGGNEQFF
d_gene: -; v_gene: TRBV6-4; abundance: -; j_gene: TRBJ2-2; len: 12; CDR3nt: TGTGCCAGCTCAGGGAACACCGGGGAGCTGTTTTTT; CDR3aa: CASSGNTGELFF
d_gene: -; v_gene: TRBV7-3; abundance: once; j_gene: TRBJ2-2; len: 13; CDR3nt: TGTGCCAGCAGCTTAGCCCCGGCCTCGCAGCTGTTTTTT; CDR3aa: CASSLAPASQLFF
d_gene: -; v_gene: TRBV4-2; abundance: few; j_gene: TRBJ2-1; len: 14; CDR3nt: TGTGCCAGCAGCCAAGATAACAGATACAATGAGCAGTTCTTC; CDR3aa: CASSQDNRYNEQFF
d_gene: -; v_gene: TRBV12-3/TRBV12-4; abundance: -; j_gene: TRBJ1-3; len: 12; CDR3nt: TGTGCCAGCAGTTTTAGCGGAAACACCATATATTTT; CDR3aa: CASSFSGNTIYF
d_gene: TRBD1; v_gene: TRBV6-5; abundance: -; j_gene: TRBJ1-1; len: 15; CDR3nt: TGTGCCGGTTATATCGGACAGGCCAAGAACACTGAAGCTTTCTTT; CDR3aa: CAGYIGQAKNTEAFF
d_gene: -; v_gene: TRBV4-3; abundance: once; j_gene: TRBJ2-7; len: 15; CDR3nt: TGCGCCAGCAGCCACCTGGCGGCCGGAGCCCGCGAGCAGTACTTC; CDR3aa: CASSHLAAGAREQYF
d_gene: -; v_gene: TRBV5-1; abundance: -; j_gene: TRBJ2-1; len: 11; CDR3nt: TGCGCCAGCAGCTTGGACAATGAGCAGTTCTTC; CDR3aa: CASSLDNEQFF
d_gene: -; v_gene: TRBV5-1; abundance: -; j_gene: TRBJ1-2; len: 14; CDR3nt: TGCGCCAGCAGCTTGGATGGTACGGGAAGTGGCTACACCTTC; CDR3aa: CASSLDGTGSGYTF
d_gene: -; v_gene: TRBV14; abundance: -; j_gene: TRBJ1-1; len: 13; CDR3nt: TGTGCCAGCAGCCAAGTAGGGTCCACTGAAGCTTTCTTT; CDR3aa: CASSQVGSTEAFF
d_gene: TRBD2; v_gene: TRBV7-8; abundance: -; j_gene: TRBJ2-3; len: 18; CDR3nt: TGTGCCAGCAGCCCAGGGACTAGCGGGAGGACCTTCACAGATACGCAGTATTTT; CDR3aa: CASSPGTSGRTFTDTQYF
d_gene: TRBD2; v_gene: TRBV5-6; abundance: -; j_gene: TRBJ2-7; len: 17; CDR3nt: TGTGCCAGCAGCACTTTTCGGACTAGCGGGATACACTACGAGCAGTACTTC; CDR3aa: CASSTFRTSGIHYEQYF
d_gene: -; v_gene: TRBV18; abundance: -; j_gene: TRBJ2-3; len: 14; CDR3nt: TGTGCCAGCTCATCCGATCTAGGCACAGATACGCAGTATTTT; CDR3aa: CASSSDLGTDTQYF
d_gene: TRBD1; v_gene: TRBV19; abundance: -; j_gene: TRBJ1-2; len: 14; CDR3nt: TGTGCCAGTAGCATCGGAGGACAGGGAGAAGGCTACACCTTC; CDR3aa: CASSIGGQGEGYTF
d_gene: -; v_gene: TRBV5-1; abundance: -; j_gene: TRBJ2-7; len: 12; CDR3nt: TGCGCCAGCAGCTTGTACGGCTACGAGCAGTACTTC; CDR3aa: CASSLYGYEQYF
d_gene: TRBD1; v_gene: TRBV4-1; abundance: few; j_gene: TRBJ1-2; len: 15; CDR3nt: TGCGCCAGCAGCCAAGATATCAGGGGGCAGTTTGGCTACACCTTC; CDR3aa: CASSQDIRGQFGYTF
d_gene: -; v_gene: TRBV29-1; abundance: -; j_gene: TRBJ2-7; len: 11; CDR3nt: TGCAGCGTTGAGACTAGTTACGAGCAGTACTTC; CDR3aa: CSVETSYEQYF
d_gene: -; v_gene: TRBV3-1/TRBV3-2; abundance: -; j_gene: TRBJ1-1; len: 11; CDR3nt: TGTGCCAGCAGCCAAGAAGGCGGAGCTTTCTTT; CDR3aa: CASSQEGGAFF
d_gene: -; v_gene: TRBV28; abundance: -; j_gene: TRBJ2-7; len: 15; CDR3nt: TGTGCCAGCGGGCTGCCCGACAGGCCCTCCTACGAGCAGTACTTC; CDR3aa: CASGLPDRPSYEQYF
d_gene: TRBD2; v_gene: TRBV18; abundance: once; j_gene: TRBJ2-1; len: 15; CDR3nt: TGTGCCAGCTCACCACTAGCGGGGGACTACAATGAGCAGTTCTTC; CDR3aa: CASSPLAGDYNEQFF
d_gene: TRBD1; v_gene: TRBV19; abundance: -; j_gene: TRBJ1-5; len: 14; CDR3nt: TGTGCCAGTAGTCCTGGGACAGGGAGTAAGCCCCAGCATTTT; CDR3aa: CASSPGTGSKPQHF
d_gene: TRBD2; v_gene: TRBV6-5; abundance: -; j_gene: TRBJ2-2; len: 16; CDR3nt: TGTGCCAGCAGTTACTCGGGGACTAGGGGGACCGGGGAGCTGTTTTTT; CDR3aa: CASSYSGTRGTGELFF
d_gene: -; v_gene: TRBV28; abundance: -; j_gene: TRBJ2-2; len: 14; CDR3nt: TGTGCCAGCAGCCAGACAGAGAACACCGGGGAGCTGTTTTTT; CDR3aa: CASSQTENTGELFF
d_gene: -; v_gene: TRBV11-2; abundance: -; j_gene: TRBJ1-3; len: 13; CDR3nt: TGTGCCAGCAAGTCCAACAGGGAGAACACCATATATTTT; CDR3aa: CASKSNRENTIYF
d_gene: -; v_gene: TRBV28; abundance: few; j_gene: TRBJ2-2; len: 11; CDR3nt: TGTGCCAGCAGTTTCCCCGGGGAGCTGTTTTTT; CDR3aa: CASSFPGELFF
d_gene: TRBD1; v_gene: TRBV27; abundance: few; j_gene: TRBJ1-5; len: 15; CDR3nt: TGTGCCAGCAGTCCACAGGGGGCGTTGGGTCAGCCCCAGCATTTT; CDR3aa: CASSPQGALGQPQHF
d_gene: -; v_gene: TRBV2; abundance: -; j_gene: TRBJ1-3; len: 15; CDR3nt: TGTGCCAGCAGGTCGGACAGCATCTCTGGAAACACCATATATTTT; CDR3aa: CASRSDSISGNTIYF
d_gene: -; v_gene: TRBV6-6; abundance: -; j_gene: TRBJ2-5; len: 15; CDR3nt: TGTGCCAGCAGTTACTCGGGGGGGCGTTGGGAGACCCAGTACTTC; CDR3aa: CASSYSGGRWETQYF
d_gene: -; v_gene: TRBV5-1; abundance: -; j_gene: TRBJ2-5; len: 14; CDR3nt: TGCGCCAGCAGCCGTACAGAGAATTGGGAGACCCAGTACTTC; CDR3aa: CASSRTENWETQYF
d_gene: -; v_gene: TRBV9; abundance: -; j_gene: TRBJ2-1; len: 16; CDR3nt: TGTGCCAGCAGCCCTCGACAGACGATCACCTACAATGAGCAGTTCTTC; CDR3aa: CASSPRQTITYNEQFF
d_gene: TRBD1; v_gene: TRBV27; abundance: few; j_gene: TRBJ2-7; len: 13; CDR3nt: TGTGCCAGCAGTTTGCAGGGGGCGGTCGAGCAGTACTTC; CDR3aa: CASSLQGAVEQYF
d_gene: TRBD2; v_gene: TRBV24-1; abundance: -; j_gene: TRBJ2-1; len: 15; CDR3nt: TGTGCCACCAGTGATGGTAGCGGGAGTGAAAATGAGCAGTTCTTC; CDR3aa: CATSDGSGSENEQFF
d_gene: -; v_gene: TRBV7-2; abundance: -; j_gene: TRBJ1-5; len: 13; CDR3nt: TGTGCCAGCAGCTTAAGGGGTGATCAGCCCCAGCATTTT; CDR3aa: CASSLRGDQPQHF
d_gene: -; v_gene: TRBV7-2; abundance: -; j_gene: TRBJ2-3; len: 14; CDR3nt: TGTGCCAGCAGCTCCGCGGACCACACAGATACGCAGTATTTT; CDR3aa: CASSSADHTDTQYF
d_gene: -; v_gene: TRBV27; abundance: -; j_gene: TRBJ1-4; len: 14; CDR3nt: TGTGCCAGCCGGGGGGCCGGGACTAATGAAAAACTGTTTTTT; CDR3aa: CASRGAGTNEKLFF
d_gene: -; v_gene: TRBV28; abundance: -; j_gene: TRBJ1-2; len: 13; CDR3nt: TGTGCCAGCAGTTTAGGAGGGGAATGGGGCTACACCTTC; CDR3aa: CASSLGGEWGYTF
d_gene: -; v_gene: TRBV28; abundance: -; j_gene: TRBJ1-5; len: 11; CDR3nt: TGTGCCAGCAGTTTAGAAGGGTCCCAGCATTTT; CDR3aa: CASSLEGSQHF
d_gene: -; v_gene: TRBV11-3; abundance: -; j_gene: TRBJ2-3; len: 13; CDR3nt: TGTGCCAGCAGCTTAACCCGGCTGGATACGCAGTATTTT; CDR3aa: CASSLTRLDTQYF
d_gene: -; v_gene: TRBV12-3/TRBV12-4; abundance: -; j_gene: TRBJ2-4; len: 11; CDR3nt: TGTGCCAGCAGCCTAGAAAACATTCAGTACTTC; CDR3aa: CASSLENIQYF
d_gene: -; v_gene: TRBV18; abundance: -; j_gene: TRBJ2-1; len: 14; CDR3nt: TGTGCCAGCTCAAGGGCGGGAGTACAGGGCGAGCAGTTCTTC; CDR3aa: CASSRAGVQGEQFF
d_gene: TRBD1; v_gene: TRBV5-1; abundance: -; j_gene: TRBJ2-7; len: 15; CDR3nt: TGCGCCAGCAGCTTAATACGGACAGGGCCCGGCGAGCAGTACTTC; CDR3aa: CASSLIRTGPGEQYF
d_gene: TRBD1; v_gene: TRBV29-1; abundance: -; j_gene: TRBJ2-2; len: 14; CDR3nt: TGCAGCGGACGACAGGGGACTAACACCGGGGAGCTGTTTTTT; CDR3aa: CSGRQGTNTGELFF
d_gene: -; v_gene: TRBV19; abundance: -; j_gene: TRBJ1-5; len: 13; CDR3nt: TGTGCCAGTACTCCTCCCGGGAGTCAGCCCCAGCATTTT; CDR3aa: CASTPPGSQPQHF
d_gene: TRBD2; v_gene: TRBV11-2; abundance: -; j_gene: TRBJ2-1; len: 17; CDR3nt: TGTGCCAGCAGCTTAGTAGGGGCTAGCGGGGGCCTCAATGAGCAGTTCTTC; CDR3aa: CASSLVGASGGLNEQFF
d_gene: -; v_gene: TRBV9; abundance: once; j_gene: TRBJ2-1; len: 11; CDR3nt: TGTGCCAGCAGCGTAGGGGGGAGGAAGTTCTTC; CDR3aa: CASSVGGRKFF
d_gene: TRBD2; v_gene: TRBV28; abundance: once; j_gene: TRBJ2-7; len: 14; CDR3nt: TGTGCCAGCAGTTTGTGGCTAGCGGGAAGCGAGCAGTACTTC; CDR3aa: CASSLWLAGSEQYF
d_gene: -; v_gene: TRBV3-1/TRBV3-2; abundance: -; j_gene: TRBJ2-7; len: 14; CDR3nt: TGTGCCAGCAGCCTTAACAGGATTCTTAACGAGCAGTACTTC; CDR3aa: CASSLNRILNEQYF